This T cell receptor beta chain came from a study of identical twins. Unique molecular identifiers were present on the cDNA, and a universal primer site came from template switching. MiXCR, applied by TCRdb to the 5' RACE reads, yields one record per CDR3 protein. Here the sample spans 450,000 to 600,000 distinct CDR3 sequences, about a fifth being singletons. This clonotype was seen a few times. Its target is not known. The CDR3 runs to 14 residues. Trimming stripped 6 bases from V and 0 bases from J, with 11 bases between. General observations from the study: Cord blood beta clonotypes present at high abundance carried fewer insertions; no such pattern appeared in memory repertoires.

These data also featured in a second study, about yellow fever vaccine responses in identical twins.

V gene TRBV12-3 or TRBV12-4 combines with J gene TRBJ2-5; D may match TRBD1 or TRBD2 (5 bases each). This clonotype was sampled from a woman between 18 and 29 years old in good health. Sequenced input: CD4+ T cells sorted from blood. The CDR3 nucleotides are TGTGCCAGCAGCACCCGGGACCACCAAGAGACCCAGTACTTC. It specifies CASSTRDHQETQYF.